The T cell receptor (beta chain) described here comes from a study of memory CD8 T cells in hepatitis C reinfection. Whole-study context: Between 3 and 8 weeks after reinfection detection, peak samples were drawn.

Measured with immunoSEQ multiplex PCR; TCRdb has only the in-frame clones, and not every one. The data show 44,000 or so clones, roughly 90% seen once. The CDR3 extends over 17 amino acids. Losses at the gene ends were 2 bases for V and 5 bases for J; bases not matched to a gene: 9. Looked up from germline, CDR1 is LNHNV and CDR2 is YYDKDF (reference sequence). Time point meaning: peak reinfection, 3 to 8 weeks after reinfection detection. TCR sequencing was done directly ex vivo on sorted cells, without expansion in vitro. This clone was recorded once. V is TRBV15 and J is TRBJ1-4; 9 bases match TRBD1. The receptor was isolated from a man aged 18 to 35 with hepatitis C virus infection. Material: naive CD8+ T cells sorted from blood. CDR3: CATSRTLLGTGNEKLFF. The CDR3 DNA sequence: TGTGCCACCAGCAGAACCCTTCTAGGGACAGGGAATGAAAAACTGTTTTTT. The entire variable domain, with the rest obtained from reference TRBV15 and TRBJ1-4, is as follows: DAMVIQNPRYQVTQFGKPVTLSCSQTLNHNVMYWYQQKSSQAPKLLFHYYDKDFNNEADTPDNFQSRRPNTSFCFLDIRSPGLGDTAMYLCATSRTLLGTGNEKLFFGSGTQLSVL.